What follows describes a single TCR beta chain. This sample stems from a study of blood T cell repertoires in COVID-19. The overall study: Nucleic acid was either cDNA or gDNA, and it came from T cells, B-cell-depleted T cells, or PBMCs.

Germline V gene sequence: CDR1 SGHAT, CDR2 FQNNGV. The CDR3 is made up of 15 amino acids. After removal of 4 bases from V and 4 bases from J, the junction contained 0 bases not matched to a gene. Per the original data handling: Reference gene primer amplification yielded estimated nucleated cell counts. Some clones are missing from TCRdb's copy, which holds only in-frame ones; the method was immunoSEQ multiplex PCR. The DNA gave D and trimming, while V, J and clone size come from that table. This table holds tens of thousands of clones, about three quarters found once. The sequence was collected from a man in his forties or fifties with active or convalescent COVID-19. Sequencing was done on a sample of peripheral blood. The V and J genes are TRBV11-2 and TRBJ2-3, with 15 positions matching TRBD2. In nucleotides, the CDR3 is TGTGCCAGCAGCTGGACTAGCGGGGGGGCAGATACGCAGTATTTT. Its protein product is CASSWTSGGADTQYF.